The sequence of this T cell receptor beta chain was determined in a study of T cells in Graves' hyperthyroidism and ophthalmopathy. Study information: The initial diagnosis was the point when peripheral blood was collected, ahead of any treatment.

The study's findings and limits: Ophthalmopathy and stable hyperthyroidism were separated by a 13 V-J model. Most clonotypes expanded in thyroid above 0.001 were likewise present in blood.

Comment on this clonotype: Its antigen remains unidentified.

TCR beta CDR3 region amplification was performed from RNA transcripts. Carried out on the TCR CDR3, a first-round RT-PCR used the HTBI primer set. TCRdb recomputed calls from the multiplex PCR reads with MiXCR, one row per CDR3 protein. The sample has some 600,000 distinct CDR3 sequences, 14% seen once. Per the germline V gene, CDR1 is DFQATT and CDR2 is SNEGSKA (reference sequence). Trimming shortened V by 6 bases and J by 8 bases, and 16 bases separated the two germline ends. The CDR3 has 13 residues. Sequencing was performed on blood. The rearrangement links TRBV20-1 to TRBJ1-4; no clear D. The clonotype comes from a woman aged 30 to 39 with Graves' hyperthyroidism that later progressed to Graves' ophthalmopathy. CDR3 sequence (DNA): TGCAGTGCATTGGGGTTTGATAGAGAAAAACTGTTTTTT. It is translated as CSALGFDREKLFF.